This T cell receptor (beta chain) was retrieved from a study of blood T cell repertoires in COVID-19. CDR1 KGHSH and CDR2 LQKENI come from the germline V gene. This CDR3 spans 19 amino acids. J was trimmed by 0 bases and V by 5 bases; bases with no gene match: 10. Clones were read by immunoSEQ multiplex PCR, and TCRdb kept only the in-frame ones, dropping some. The sample lists about 160,000 clones, about four fifths occurring once. Either two negative PCRs, clearance, or symptom resolution qualified Cohort 3 donors as recovered. V and J are TRBV18 and TRBJ1-6, with 10 bases that match TRBD1. Sample: PBMCs or T cells enriched from blood (not recorded which). This receptor was obtained from a woman aged 55 to 70 who had recovered from COVID-19. The CDR3 DNA sequence: TGTGCCAGCTCAGCCTCGGGGACAGGGGTTAGCTCCTATAATTCACCCCTCCACTTT. Amino acid sequence: CASSASGTGVSSYNSPLHF.